This T cell receptor (beta chain) comes out of a study of blood T cell repertoires in COVID-19. For recovered donors of Cohort 3, there were two negative PCRs, clearance, or symptom resolution. This clone was seen once. Repertoires were generated with immunoSEQ multiplex PCR, while TCRdb's copy carries only in-frame clones and drops some. This table holds approximately 440,000 clones, 80% to 95% found once. The CDR3 has 14 amino acids. V trimming: 1 base; J trimming: 4 bases; junction bases outside the gene matches: 3. Per the germline V gene, CDR1 is SNHLY and CDR2 is FYNNEI. This receptor was identified in a man between 18 and 29 years old who had recovered from COVID-19. V usage is TRBV2 and J usage is TRBJ1-1; 7 bases map to TRBD1. The source material was PBMCs or T cells enriched from blood (not recorded which). The CDR3 DNA follows: TGTGCCAGCAGTGAAGAGAACAGGGGCACTGAAGCTTTCTTT. It encodes CASSEENRGTEAFF.